These T cell receptor beta chains were read from a single sample in a study of neurological immune-mediated disorders. TCRdb reprocessed the 5' RACE reads via MiXCR and lists one record per CDR3 protein. The sample carries 45,000 to 55,000 distinct CDR3 sequences, less than 4% recorded once. The sample consisted of PBMCs. All receptors come from a man in his 60s with multiple sclerosis. Each CDR3 is given with its conserved first and last residue. The D gene is left open where the match is weak. Only part of the rows carry a size: once, few, many, or a class if the clone is expanded.

size: few
D: TRBD2
V: TRBV15
length: 15
J: TRBJ2-2
CDR3: CATTTSGGNTGELFF
DNA: TGTGCCACCACCACGTCGGGGGGGAACACCGGGGAGCTGTTTTTT

size: many
D: TRBD2
V: TRBV3-1
length: 15
J: TRBJ2-7
CDR3: CASSQVGGARGEQYF
DNA: TGTGCCAGCAGCCAAGTGGGAGGGGCGCGCGGGGAGCAGTACTTC

size: NA
D: TRBD1
V: TRBV11-3
length: 16
J: TRBJ2-1
CDR3: CASSTRTGTGVNEQFF
DNA: TGTGCCAGCAGCACCAGAACCGGGACAGGGGTTAATGAGCAGTTCTTC

size: many
D: NA
V: TRBV10-3
length: 15
J: TRBJ1-6
CDR3: CAIRQGSEYNSPLHF
DNA: TGTGCCATCAGACAGGGTTCCGAGTATAATTCACCCCTCCACTTT

size: many
D: NA
V: TRBV5-4
length: 15
J: TRBJ1-4
CDR3: CASSPTIGRNEKLFF
DNA: TGTGCCAGCAGCCCAACCATAGGCCGGAATGAAAAACTGTTTTTT

size: many
D: NA
V: TRBV5-5
length: 14
J: TRBJ2-3
CDR3: CASSWDHGTDTQYF
DNA: TGTGCCAGCAGCTGGGACCATGGCACAGATACGCAGTATTTT

size: many
D: NA
V: TRBV5-1
length: 14
J: TRBJ2-3
CDR3: CASSSVPSTDTQYF
DNA: TGCGCCAGCAGCTCGGTACCAAGCACAGATACGCAGTATTTT

size: many
D: TRBD2
V: TRBV6-6
length: 16
J: TRBJ2-3
CDR3: CASRPRGSGYTDTQYF
DNA: TGTGCCAGCAGGCCCCGGGGTAGCGGGTACACAGATACGCAGTATTTT

size: few
D: NA
V: TRBV20-1
length: 15
J: TRBJ2-2
CDR3: CSASLWGAGTGELFF
DNA: TGCAGTGCTAGCTTATGGGGGGCGGGGACCGGGGAGCTGTTTTTT

size: many
D: NA
V: TRBV10-3
length: 13
J: TRBJ1-4
CDR3: CATAGRKNEKLFF
DNA: TGTGCCACCGCGGGACGGAAGAATGAAAAACTGTTTTTT

size: many
D: NA
V: TRBV12-3/TRBV12-4
length: 14
J: TRBJ1-1
CDR3: CASSDYTSNTEAFF
DNA: TGTGCCAGCAGCGACTATACCTCGAACACTGAAGCTTTCTTT

size: many
D: TRBD2
V: TRBV20-1
length: 14
J: TRBJ2-3
CDR3: CGSPRGDGGDTQYF
DNA: TGCGGATCTCCCCGGGGGGATGGGGGAGATACGCAGTATTTT

size: many
D: NA
V: TRBV20-1
length: 12
J: TRBJ2-7
CDR3: CSAPRGVGEQYF
DNA: TGCAGTGCTCCCAGGGGGGTGGGAGAGCAGTACTTC

size: many
D: NA
V: TRBV6-5
length: 13
J: TRBJ1-1
CDR3: CASSYDGGYEAFF
DNA: TGTGCCAGCAGTTACGACGGGGGTTATGAAGCTTTCTTT

size: few
D: TRBD2
V: TRBV20-1
length: 17
J: TRBJ2-3
CDR3: CSASGTSGSQHTDTQYF
DNA: TGCAGTGCTAGCGGGACTAGCGGGTCCCAACACACAGATACGCAGTATTTT

size: many
D: NA
V: TRBV12-3/TRBV12-4
length: 17
J: TRBJ2-7
CDR3: CASSPLNSGQRGYEQYF
DNA: TGTGCCAGCAGTCCCCTCAACTCCGGACAGAGGGGCTACGAGCAGTACTTC

size: many
D: NA
V: TRBV5-1
length: 15
J: TRBJ2-2
CDR3: CASSLSGADTGELFF
DNA: TGCGCCAGCAGCTTGTCCGGGGCCGACACCGGGGAGCTGTTTTTT

size: many
D: TRBD2
V: TRBV5-8
length: 15
J: TRBJ2-1
CDR3: CASSFWTSGSNEQFF
DNA: TGTGCCAGCAGCTTCTGGACTAGCGGGAGCAATGAGCAGTTCTTC

size: many
D: NA
V: TRBV6-1
length: 15
J: TRBJ2-5
CDR3: CASRATGELRETQYF
DNA: TGTGCCAGCAGGGCGACGGGGGAACTGAGAGAGACCCAGTACTTC

size: many
D: NA
V: TRBV10-2
length: 13
J: TRBJ1-1
CDR3: CAGSLGGATEAFF
DNA: TGCGCCGGCAGCCTGGGGGGAGCCACTGAAGCTTTCTTT

size: many
D: TRBD1
V: TRBV20-1
length: 14
J: TRBJ1-2
CDR3: CSAVRDRVLYGYTF
DNA: TGCAGTGCCGTCCGGGACAGGGTCCTCTATGGCTACACCTTC

size: many
D: TRBD1
V: TRBV12-3/TRBV12-4
length: 17
J: TRBJ2-6
CDR3: CASSPQTGLGGANVLTF
DNA: TGTGCCAGCAGTCCCCAGACAGGGCTGGGTGGGGCCAACGTCCTGACTTTC

size: few
D: NA
V: TRBV5-1
length: 16
J: TRBJ1-1
CDR3: CASSLVLGLGRTEAFF
DNA: TGCGCCAGCAGCTTGGTTCTGGGGCTCGGCCGCACTGAAGCTTTCTTT

size: many
D: NA
V: TRBV7-8
length: 13
J: TRBJ1-6
CDR3: CASSSRLDSPLHF
DNA: TGTGCCAGCAGTTCCCGACTGGATTCACCCCTCCACTTT

size: many
D: NA
V: TRBV20-1
length: 15
J: TRBJ2-1
CDR3: CSAHLGRGRDDEQFF
DNA: TGCAGTGCTCATCTTGGGAGGGGGCGTGACGATGAGCAGTTCTTC

size: many
D: TRBD2
V: TRBV11-1
length: 17
J: TRBJ2-1
CDR3: CASSSLLLAGSYNEQFF
DNA: TGTGCCAGCAGCTCCCTATTGCTAGCGGGCTCCTACAATGAGCAGTTCTTC

size: medium-sized
D: TRBD1
V: TRBV7-6
length: 14
J: TRBJ1-1
CDR3: CASSLTGLNTEAFF
DNA: TGTGCCAGCAGCTTGACAGGGTTGAACACTGAAGCTTTCTTT

size: many
D: NA
V: TRBV5-1
length: 13
J: TRBJ2-7
CDR3: CASTPGPGDEQYF
DNA: TGCGCCAGCACCCCCGGTCCGGGGGACGAGCAGTACTTC

size: medium-sized
D: NA
V: TRBV29-1
length: 13
J: TRBJ2-3
CDR3: CSGDTGSTDTQYF
DNA: TGCAGCGGGGACACTGGGAGCACAGATACGCAGTATTTT

size: many
D: TRBD2
V: TRBV5-1
length: 16
J: TRBJ2-2
CDR3: CASSLVGTSATGELFF
DNA: TGCGCCAGCAGCTTGGTTGGGACTAGCGCAACCGGGGAGCTGTTTTTT

size: few
D: TRBD2
V: TRBV18
length: 15
J: TRBJ2-2
CDR3: CASSIAGPDTGELFF
DNA: TGTGCCAGCTCCATAGCGGGCCCGGACACCGGGGAGCTGTTTTTT

size: many
D: NA
V: TRBV10-3
length: 12
J: TRBJ2-3
CDR3: CAISVRSDTQYF
DNA: TGTGCCATCAGTGTTAGGTCAGATACGCAGTATTTT

size: many
D: NA
V: TRBV5-1
length: 15
J: TRBJ2-4
CDR3: CASSLAGTEKNIQYF
DNA: TGCGCCAGCAGCTTGGCCGGGACTGAGAAAAACATTCAGTACTTC

size: many
D: NA
V: TRBV4-1
length: 18
J: TRBJ1-2
CDR3: CASSQDLSFKAATYGYTF
DNA: TGCGCCAGCAGCCAAGATTTGAGTTTCAAGGCGGCTACCTATGGCTACACCTTC

size: NA
D: TRBD1
V: TRBV27
length: 14
J: TRBJ1-4
CDR3: CASSPITGGVELFF
DNA: TGTGCCAGCAGTCCCATAACAGGGGGCGTAGAACTGTTTTTT

size: many
D: TRBD2
V: TRBV6-1
length: 12
J: TRBJ2-1
CDR3: CASSEWSGGQFF
DNA: TGTGCCAGCAGTGAATGGAGCGGGGGACAGTTCTTC

size: many
D: TRBD1
V: TRBV5-1
length: 18
J: TRBJ2-1
CDR3: CASSSPKRGGRSYNEQFF
DNA: TGCGCCAGCAGCTCCCCTAAACGAGGGGGCCGGTCCTACAATGAGCAGTTCTTC

size: medium-sized
D: NA
V: TRBV4-1
length: 14
J: TRBJ2-7
CDR3: CASSQETGNYEQYF
DNA: TGCGCCAGCAGCCAAGAAACCGGGAACTACGAGCAGTACTTC

size: many
D: NA
V: TRBV6-5
length: 15
J: TRBJ2-1
CDR3: CASRFASNPYNEQFF
DNA: TGTGCCAGCAGATTTGCTAGTAACCCCTACAATGAGCAGTTCTTC

size: NA
D: NA
V: TRBV4-2
length: 14
J: TRBJ2-7
CDR3: CASSQVLGGIEQYF
DNA: TGTGCCAGCAGCCAAGTTCTAGGAGGGATCGAGCAGTACTTC

size: few
D: NA
V: TRBV7-2
length: 15
J: TRBJ2-2
CDR3: CASSLMGPNTGELFF
DNA: TGTGCCAGCAGCTTAATGGGGCCGAACACCGGGGAGCTGTTTTTT

size: many
D: NA
V: TRBV12-3/TRBV12-4
length: 14
J: TRBJ2-5
CDR3: CASSPLSGAGTQYF
DNA: TGTGCCAGCAGCCCCCTGAGTGGGGCGGGGACCCAGTACTTC

size: many
D: NA
V: TRBV11-2
length: 12
J: TRBJ1-1
CDR3: CASSLANTEAFF
DNA: TGTGCCAGCAGCTTAGCCAACACTGAAGCTTTCTTT

size: many
D: NA
V: TRBV5-5
length: 14
J: TRBJ2-5
CDR3: CASSLYIFQETQYF
DNA: TGTGCCAGCAGCTTGTACATTTTTCAAGAGACCCAGTACTTC

size: many
D: NA
V: TRBV11-3
length: 15
J: TRBJ2-3
CDR3: CASSPGGSSTDTQYF
DNA: TGTGCCAGCAGCCCCGGAGGATCTAGCACAGATACGCAGTATTTT

size: many
D: TRBD1
V: TRBV14
length: 16
J: TRBJ2-7
CDR3: CASSRHKTGSSYEQYF
DNA: TGTGCCAGCAGCCGACATAAGACAGGGAGCTCCTACGAGCAGTACTTC

size: many
D: NA
V: TRBV3-1
length: 14
J: TRBJ2-7
CDR3: CASSLSQGSYEQYF
DNA: TGTGCCAGCAGCCTATCCCAGGGCTCCTACGAGCAGTACTTC

size: many
D: NA
V: TRBV2
length: 15
J: TRBJ2-3
CDR3: CASSDWGGGTDTQYF
DNA: TGTGCCAGCAGTGATTGGGGCGGCGGCACAGATACGCAGTATTTT